The following is a T cell receptor beta chain sequence with its context. The antigen remains undetermined. A multiplex PCR was run with 60 Vbeta primers and 13 Jbeta primers. TCRdb's table, derived via immunoSEQ multiplex PCR, lists solely in-frame clones and lacks some. The table lists under 150,000 clones, around three quarters of them singletons. The sample is drawn from a study of cytomegalovirus exposure and HLA in healthy donors. General study points: For most subjects, TCR beta sequences were reported to predict HLA-A and HLA-B alleles with accuracy.

The sample was PBMCs. The clonotype was recovered from a man aged 40-49 years in good health and CMV-seronegative.

The CDR3 sequence is CATSRDRGPYEQYF. The CDR3 nucleotides read TGTGCCACCAGCAGAGATCGGGGTCCCTACGAGCAGTACTTC. The chain carries TRBV15 and TRBJ2-5, with a weak D call TRBD2 (5 bases). The J call is in doubt because the DNA end fits TRBJ2-7 better. The V gene's germline CDR1 is LNHNV and CDR2 YYDKDF (reference sequence). There are 14 residues in the CDR3.